Listed here are 22 T cell receptor beta chains from one sample, sequenced in a study of CD8 T cells in ankylosing spondylitis. Study-level results: Ankylosing spondylitis blood appeared to be characterized by a TCR beta motif of under ten highly homologous variants.

TCRdb reanalysed the 5' RACE reads using MiXCR and keeps one entry per CDR3 protein. The sample consists of about 750,000 distinct CDR3 sequences, about 20% of them appearing once. No cognate antigen is known for these TCRs. The material sequenced was blood, either unsorted or a sorted T cell fraction (not recorded which). The receptors come from a male donor with ankylosing spondylitis.

The chain uses TRBV12-3 or TRBV12-4 and TRBJ1-5; 7 bases map to TRBD1. The CDR3 spans 15 residues. V lost 7 bases and J lost 3; bases outside the gene matches: 9. The CDR3 coding sequence is TGTGCCAGCACCCCAGGGGGGGTATCCAATCAGCCCCAGCATTTT. Its translation is CASTPGGVSNQPQHF.

The V gene is TRBV11-3, the J gene TRBJ2-1; 7 bases map to TRBD1. Trimming at V came to 5 bases and at J to 4 bases, leaving 2 bases not matched to a gene. The germline CDR1 and CDR2 sequences are SGHNT and YENEEA. The CDR3 has 13 residues. The CDR3 spells CASSGQEYNEQFF. CDR3 nucleotides: TGTGCCAGCAGCGGACAGGAGTACAATGAGCAGTTCTTC.

V gene TRBV5-1 combines with J gene TRBJ1-1; tentatively, D is TRBD1 (5 bases). This CDR3 has 16 residues. Trimming left V 1 base short and J 1 base short, with 14 bases between. Germline V gene sequence: CDR1 SGHRS, CDR2 YFSETQ. The CDR3 nucleotides are TGCGCCAGCAGCTTGCCCAGAGGCGGGGGGAACACTGAAGCTTTCTTT. Residues: CASSLPRGGGNTEAFF.

This clonotype has just one count. The CDR3 sequence: CASSQDRAPKNIQYF. The DNA of the CDR3 is TGTGCCAGCAGCCAAGATCGGGCGCCCAAAAACATTCAGTACTTC. The V and J genes are TRBV4-2 and TRBJ2-4; D unclear. With 0 bases removed from V and 2 bases from J, the gap between germline ends came to 8 bases. Germline CDR1 and CDR2: LGHNA and YNFKEQ. The CDR3 covers 15 residues.

As DNA, the CDR3 is TGTGCCAGCAGCTACGGGACTACCGACTACAATGAGCAGTTCTTC. Residues: CASSYGTTDYNEQFF. The chain has TRBV7-9 and TRBJ2-1, with 7 bases aligning to TRBD2. J was trimmed by 3 bases and V by 4 bases; bases with no gene match: 6. The CDR3 totals 15 residues. CDR1 and CDR2 from the germline V gene are SEHNR and FQNEAQ (reference sequence).

This clonotype was observed a handful of times. The chain employs TRBV6-4 and TRBJ1-2; D ambiguous. The CDR3 runs 15 residues. The germline V gene has CDR1 MRHNA and CDR2 SNTAGT. Trimming took 3 bases from V and 8 from J, leaving 19 bases between them. The CDR3 DNA is TGTGCCAGCAGTGAAGACTGGGCAGCCTCCGGGGGCTACACCTTC. As protein: CASSEDWAASGGYTF.

This rearrangement joins TRBV9 to TRBJ1-1; 7 nucleotides line up with TRBD1. Trimming removed 6 bases from V and 4 bases from J; junction bases left unmatched: 6. CDR1 and CDR2 (germline): SGDLS, YYNGEE. CDR3 length: 13 amino acids. The CDR3 spells CASNRQGGTEAFF. In DNA, the CDR3 is TGTGCCAGCAACCGACAGGGAGGCACTGAAGCTTTCTTT.

V is TRBV9 and J is TRBJ2-7; 7 bases agree with TRBD1. CDR1 and CDR2 from the germline V gene are SGDLS and YYNGEE. The CDR3 spans 14 residues. The junction had 5 bases not matched to a gene; V was cut back by 2 bases and J by 3 bases. CDR3 coding DNA: TGTGCCAGCAGCGTTAAGACAGGGAACTACGAGCAGTACTTC. This sequence encodes CASSVKTGNYEQYF.

This chain joins TRBV28 and TRBJ2-3, with D tentatively TRBD1 (5 bases). CDR1 and CDR2 (germline): MDHEN, SYDVKM. V shed 4 bases and J shed 4 bases, with 15 bases lying between them. The CDR3 length is 15 residues. The CDR3 reads CASSSAGGAADTQYF. The CDR3 DNA reads TGTGCCAGCAGTTCCGCTGGTGGGGCTGCAGATACGCAGTATTTT. The whole variable domain, remainder taken from reference TRBV28 and TRBJ2-3, is DVKVTQSSRYLVKRTGEKVFLECVQDMDHENMFWYRQDPGLGLRLIYFSYDVKMKEKGDIPEGYSVSREKKERFSLILESASTNQTSMYLCASSSAGGAADTQYFGPGTRLTVL.

V gene TRBV5-1 combines with J gene TRBJ1-1, with a tentative D call TRBD1 (5 bases). Between the trimmed V and J ends, which lost 3 bases and 2 bases, there was a span of 14 bases. Germline values: CDR1 SGHRS, CDR2 YFSETQ. The CDR3 consists of 15 residues. The CDR3 nucleotides read TGCGCCAGCAGCTGGGGGGACCCAGCCAACACTGAAGCTTTCTTT. Translated: CASSWGDPANTEAFF.

This clonotype was picked up a small number of times. J is TRBJ2-2 and V is TRBV29-1; D is unclear. The germline V and J ends were trimmed by 3 bases and 5 bases, with 7 bases remaining between them. Germline-derived CDR1 and CDR2 are SQVTM and ANQGSEA. This CDR3 region has 12 residues. CDR3 sequence reads: CSVEHETGELFF. In DNA form, the CDR3 reads TGCAGCGTTGAGCATGAGACCGGGGAGCTGTTTTTT.

This clonotype has a handful of counts. A much larger clone sits a single nucleotide away, making a read error possible. V is TRBV7-9 and J is TRBJ2-5, with D unresolved. Germline-derived CDR1 and CDR2 are SEHNR and FQNEAQ (reference sequence). Deletions cut 7 bases from V and 0 bases from J, with 3 bases between. The CDR3 covers 11 residues. The CDR3 bases are TGTGCCAGCACCTACCAAGAGACCCAGTACTTC. Its protein is CASTYQETQYF.

The chain uses TRBV2 and TRBJ2-5; 12 nucleotides agree with TRBD2. Per the germline V gene, CDR1 is SNHLY and CDR2 is FYNNEI. The CDR3 is 13 amino acids. With V trimmed by 10 bases and J by 11 bases, 11 bases remained unmatched. The CDR3 region has the DNA TGTGCCACAGACGGACTAGCGGGGACACGGCAGTACTTC. It is translated as CATDGLAGTRQYF.

This clonotype was counted a few times. The V and J genes are TRBV29-1 and TRBJ2-2; no definite D call. CDR3 size: 14 residues. Germline CDR1 is SQVTM and CDR2 is ANQGSEA. The germline V and J ends were trimmed by 3 bases and 6 bases, with 14 bases remaining between them. CDR3 sequence: CSVEPPASPGELFF. CDR3 bases: TGCAGCGTTGAGCCCCCCGCATCGCCCGGGGAGCTGTTTTTT.

This clonotype was recorded many times. The J gene is TRBJ2-7, the V gene TRBV10-1; 7 bases align to TRBD1. Trimming at V came to 2 bases and at J to 6 bases, leaving 7 bases not matched to a gene. The CDR3 runs to 14 residues. Germline V gene data show CDR1 as WNHNN and CDR2 as SYGVQD (reference sequence). The CDR3 coding sequence is TGCGCCAGCAGTGAGGGCTCCCCAGGGGGCGAGCAGTACTTC. Translation: CASSEGSPGGEQYF.

This clonotype was picked up a small number of times. The chain carries TRBV5-1 and TRBJ2-1; 10 bases line up with TRBD2. Germline assignment: CDR1 SGHRS and CDR2 YFSETQ. After removal of 0 bases from V and 0 bases from J, the junction contained 6 bases not matched to a gene. This CDR3 region has 18 residues. The CDR3 loop reads CASSLGASGGLSYNEQFF. In nucleotides, the CDR3 is TGCGCCAGCAGCTTGGGGGCTAGCGGGGGCCTCTCCTACAATGAGCAGTTCTTC.

This chain joins TRBV7-9 and TRBJ2-3, with a tentative D call TRBD2 (6 bases). V was shortened by 4 bases and J by 6 bases, with 23 bases between the two germline ends. Germline CDR1 reads SEHNR; CDR2 reads FQNEAQ (reference sequence). This CDR3 region has 17 residues. The CDR3 nucleotides read TGTGCCAGCAGCTCCACCCGCTCGGGACTCCTTGGGGATACGCAGTATTTT. This encodes CASSSTRSGLLGDTQYF.

The genes are TRBV9 and TRBJ2-7, with D hard to call. This CDR3 has 13 residues. Trimming took off 1 base at V and 6 bases at J, with 11 bases between the two ends. Germline loops: CDR1 SGDLS, CDR2 YYNGEE. Here the CDR3 reads CASSVNSLGEQYF. DNA for the CDR3: TGTGCCAGCAGCGTAAACTCTCTGGGCGAGCAGTACTTC. The whole variable domain, remainder taken from reference TRBV9 and TRBJ2-7, is DSGVTQTPKHLITATGQRVTLRCSPRSGDLSVYWYQQSLDQGLQFLIQYYNGEERAKGNILERFSAQQFPDLHSELNLSSLELGDSALYFCASSVNSLGEQYFGPGTRLTVT.

This chain links TRBV28 with TRBJ1-6; 7 nucleotides line up with TRBD1. The germline gives CDR1 MDHEN, CDR2 SYDVKM. Trimming at V came to 4 bases and at J to 3 bases, leaving 6 bases not matched to a gene. The CDR3 length is 16 residues. The CDR3 reads CASSSQGDFYNSPLHF. DNA of the CDR3: TGTGCCAGCAGTTCCCAGGGGGATTTCTATAATTCACCCCTCCACTTT. Variable domain in full (rest from reference TRBV28 and TRBJ1-6): DVKVTQSSRYLVKRTGEKVFLECVQDMDHENMFWYRQDPGLGLRLIYFSYDVKMKEKGDIPEGYSVSREKKERFSLILESASTNQTSMYLCASSSQGDFYNSPLHFGNGTRLTVT.

The sample holds a few counts of this clonotype. The CDR3, as DNA: TGTGCCAGCCGCACCGGACTAGCGGGTCTGAACACCGGGGAGCTGTTTTTT. Translation gives CASRTGLAGLNTGELFF. The V and J genes are TRBV6-1 and TRBJ2-2; 11 bases map to TRBD2. The length of the CDR3 is 17 residues. Trimming took 8 bases from V and 1 from J; bases not matched to a gene: 9. Germline CDR1 is MNHNS and CDR2 is SASEGT.

This clonotype was seen only a few times. The rearrangement joins TRBV12-3 or TRBV12-4 to TRBJ2-7, with 10 bases fitting TRBD2. V was clipped by 4 bases and J by 3 bases; unmatched bases: 3. This CDR3 spans 14 amino acids. In DNA form, the CDR3 reads TGTGCCAGCAGTTGGGGACTAGCGAACTACGAGCAGTACTTC. This gives the protein CASSWGLANYEQYF.

This clonotype has only a few counts. The genes are TRBV6-5 and TRBJ2-5; D uncertain. There are 13 residues in the CDR3. V was cut by 8 bases and J by 1 base, with 11 bases left in between. Germline CDR1 is MNHEY and CDR2 is SVGAGI. The CDR3 spells CASRHSPQETQYF. Here the CDR3 DNA reads TGTGCCAGCCGTCACAGCCCCCAAGAGACCCAGTACTTC.